Described below is a single TCR beta chain sequence and its context. Method: immunoSEQ multiplex PCR; TCRdb's copy keeps in-frame clones and lacks some. The data contain 24,000 or so clones, approximately 91% of them singletons. Peripheral blood came from all dose cohorts at three timepoints. The data belong to a study of OX40 agonist ivuxolimab in advanced cancers. V dropped 2 bases and J dropped 7; count of bases not matched to a gene: 9. The germline gives CDR1 ENHRY, CDR2 SYGVKD. The CDR3 is 16 residues long. V gene TRBV10-3 combines with J gene TRBJ2-7; 12 nucleotides line up with TRBD1. The TCR comes from an adult with an advanced solid tumor such as melanoma, head and neck, liver or kidney cancer. Sequenced material: CD4+ or CD8+ T cells sorted from blood, taken in a trial of the OX40 agonist ivuxolimab. The CDR3 loop is CAISENTGQGAGEQYF. The DNA of the CDR3 is TGTGCCATCAGTGAGAACACGGGACAGGGGGCAGGGGAGCAGTACTTC.